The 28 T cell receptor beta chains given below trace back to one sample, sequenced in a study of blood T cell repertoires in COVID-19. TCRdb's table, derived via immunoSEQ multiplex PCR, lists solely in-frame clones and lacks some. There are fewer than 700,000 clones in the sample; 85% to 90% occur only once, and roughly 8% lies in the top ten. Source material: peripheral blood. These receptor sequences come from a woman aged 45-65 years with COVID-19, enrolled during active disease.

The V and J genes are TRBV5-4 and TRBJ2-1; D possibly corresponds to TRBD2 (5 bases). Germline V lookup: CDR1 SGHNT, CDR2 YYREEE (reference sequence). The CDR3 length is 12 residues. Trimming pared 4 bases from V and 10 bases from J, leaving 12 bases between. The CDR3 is CASSQKDLEQFF. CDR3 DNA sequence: TGTGCCAGCAGCCAAAAGGACTTGGAGCAGTTCTTC.

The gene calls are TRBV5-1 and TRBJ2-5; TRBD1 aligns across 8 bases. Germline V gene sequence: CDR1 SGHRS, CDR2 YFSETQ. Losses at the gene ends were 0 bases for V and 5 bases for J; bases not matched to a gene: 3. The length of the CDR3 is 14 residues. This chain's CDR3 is CASSLGQGRETQYF. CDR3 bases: TGCGCCAGCAGCTTGGGACAGGGGAGGGAGACCCAGTACTTC. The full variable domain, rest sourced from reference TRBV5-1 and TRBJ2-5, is KAGVTQTPRYLIKTRGQQVTLSCSPISGHRSVSWYQQTPGQGLQFLFEYFSETQRNKGNFPGRFSGRQFSNSRSEMNVSTLELGDSALYLCASSLGQGRETQYFGPGTRLLVL.

CDR3 bases: TGTGCCAGCAGTGAATTCGGGGGAAGTAAAGGCTACACCTTC. Amino acids: CASSEFGGSKGYTF. The J gene is TRBJ1-2, the V gene TRBV25-1, with TRBD1 as a possible D gene (5 bases). Germline CDR1 MGHDK, CDR2 SYGVNS. With 1 base removed from V and 8 bases from J, the gap between germline ends came to 14 bases. The CDR3 is 14 amino acids.

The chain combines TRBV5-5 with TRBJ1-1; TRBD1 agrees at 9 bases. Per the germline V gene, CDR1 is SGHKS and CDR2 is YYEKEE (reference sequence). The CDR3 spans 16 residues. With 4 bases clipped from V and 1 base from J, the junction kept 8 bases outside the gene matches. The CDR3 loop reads CASSTDRGQGNTEAFF. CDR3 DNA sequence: TGTGCCAGCAGCACGGACAGGGGACAGGGGAACACTGAAGCTTTCTTT.

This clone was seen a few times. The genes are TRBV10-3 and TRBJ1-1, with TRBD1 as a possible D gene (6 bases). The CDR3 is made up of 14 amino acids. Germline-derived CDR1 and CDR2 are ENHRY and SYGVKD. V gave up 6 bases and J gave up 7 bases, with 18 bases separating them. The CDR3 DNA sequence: TGTGCCATCAGAGCAGGACAGCAAGTAAGTGAAGCTTTCTTT. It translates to CAIRAGQQVSEAFF.

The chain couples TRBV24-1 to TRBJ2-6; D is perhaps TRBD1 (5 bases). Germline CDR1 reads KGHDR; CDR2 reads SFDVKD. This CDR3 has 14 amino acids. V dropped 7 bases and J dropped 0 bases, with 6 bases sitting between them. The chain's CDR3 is CATSDSSGANVLTF. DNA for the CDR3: TGTGCCACCAGCGACAGCTCTGGGGCCAACGTCCTGACTTTC.

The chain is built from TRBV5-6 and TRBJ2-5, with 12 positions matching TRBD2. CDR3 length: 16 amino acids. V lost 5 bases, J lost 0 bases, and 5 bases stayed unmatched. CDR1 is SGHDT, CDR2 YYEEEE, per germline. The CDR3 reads CASRSSGGDNQETQYF. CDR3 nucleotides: TGTGCCAGCAGGTCTAGCGGGGGGGACAACCAAGAGACCCAGTACTTC. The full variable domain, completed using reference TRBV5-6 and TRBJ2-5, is DAGVTQSPTHLIKTRGQQVTLRCSPKSGHDTVSWYQQALGQGPQFIFQYYEEEERQRGNFPDRFSGHQFPNYSSELNVNALLLGDSALYLCASRSSGGDNQETQYFGPGTRLLVL.

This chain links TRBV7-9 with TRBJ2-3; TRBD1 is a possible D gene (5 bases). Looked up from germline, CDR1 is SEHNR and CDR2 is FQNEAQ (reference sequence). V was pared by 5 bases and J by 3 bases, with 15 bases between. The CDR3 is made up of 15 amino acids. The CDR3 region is CASSPYTKGTDTQYF. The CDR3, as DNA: TGTGCCAGCAGCCCCTACACCAAGGGGACAGATACGCAGTATTTT. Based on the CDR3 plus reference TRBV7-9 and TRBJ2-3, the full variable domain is DTGVSQNPRHKITKRGQNVTFRCDPISEHNRLYWYRQTLGQGPEFLTYFQNEAQLEKSRLLSDRFSAERPKGSFSTLEIQRTEQGDSAMYLCASSPYTKGTDTQYFGPGTRLTVL.

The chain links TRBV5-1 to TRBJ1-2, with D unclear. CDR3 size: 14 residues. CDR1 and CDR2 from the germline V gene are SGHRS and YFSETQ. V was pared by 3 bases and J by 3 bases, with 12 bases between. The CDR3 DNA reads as TGCGCCAGCAGCTATCAGGTGCTCGACTATGGCTACACCTTC. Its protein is CASSYQVLDYGYTF.

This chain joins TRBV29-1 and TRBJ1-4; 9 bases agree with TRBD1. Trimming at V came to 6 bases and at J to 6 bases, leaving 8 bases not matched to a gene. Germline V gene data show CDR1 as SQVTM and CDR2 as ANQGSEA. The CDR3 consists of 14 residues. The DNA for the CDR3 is TGCAGCGTGGCCGGGGGACAGGGATATGAAAAACTGTTTTTT. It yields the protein CSVAGGQGYEKLFF.

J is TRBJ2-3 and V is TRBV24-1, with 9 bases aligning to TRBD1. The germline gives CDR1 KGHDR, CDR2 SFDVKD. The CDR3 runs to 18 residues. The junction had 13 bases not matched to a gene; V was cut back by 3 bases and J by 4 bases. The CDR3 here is CATSDAPGTGIGPDTQYF. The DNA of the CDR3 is TGTGCCACCAGTGATGCACCAGGGACAGGGATTGGTCCAGATACGCAGTATTTT.

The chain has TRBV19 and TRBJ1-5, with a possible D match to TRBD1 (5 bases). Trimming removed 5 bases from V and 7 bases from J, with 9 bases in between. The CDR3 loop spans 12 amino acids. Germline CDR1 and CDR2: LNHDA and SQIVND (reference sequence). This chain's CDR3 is CASSPRQQPQHF. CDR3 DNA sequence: TGTGCCAGTAGTCCCCGACAGCAGCCCCAGCATTTT.

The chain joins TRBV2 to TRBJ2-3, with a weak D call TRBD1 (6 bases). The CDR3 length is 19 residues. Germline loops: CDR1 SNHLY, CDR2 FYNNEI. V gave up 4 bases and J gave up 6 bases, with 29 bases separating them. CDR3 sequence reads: CASSASEVGLTPRGDTQYF. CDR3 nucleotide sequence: TGTGCCAGCAGTGCCTCCGAGGTGGGCCTCACACCAAGGGGGGATACGCAGTATTTT.

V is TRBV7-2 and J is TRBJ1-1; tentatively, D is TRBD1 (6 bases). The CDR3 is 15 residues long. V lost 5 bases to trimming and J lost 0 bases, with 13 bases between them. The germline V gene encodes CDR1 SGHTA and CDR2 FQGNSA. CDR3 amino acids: CASSDRTALNTEAFF. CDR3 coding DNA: TGTGCCAGCAGCGACAGGACAGCACTGAACACTGAAGCTTTCTTT.

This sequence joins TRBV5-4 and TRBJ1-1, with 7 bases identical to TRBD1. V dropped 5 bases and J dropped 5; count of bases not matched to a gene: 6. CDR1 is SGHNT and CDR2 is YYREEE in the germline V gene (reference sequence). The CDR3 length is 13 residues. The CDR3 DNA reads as TGTGCCAGCAGTTTCACAGGGGTGACTGAAGCTTTCTTT. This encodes CASSFTGVTEAFF.

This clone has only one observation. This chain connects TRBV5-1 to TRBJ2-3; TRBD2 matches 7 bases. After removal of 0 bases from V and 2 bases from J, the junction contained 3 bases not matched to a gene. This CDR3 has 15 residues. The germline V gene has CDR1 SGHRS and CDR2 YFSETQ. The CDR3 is CASSLAGTTTDTQYF. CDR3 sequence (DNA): TGCGCCAGCAGCTTGGCTGGGACTACCACAGATACGCAGTATTTT.

The CDR3 protein is CASSPAGVGEQYF. DNA for the CDR3: TGCGCCAGCAGCCCTGCCGGGGTCGGCGAGCAGTACTTC. The chain uses TRBV5-1 and TRBJ2-7, with D perhaps matching TRBD2 (5 bases). Trimming removed 4 bases at V and 6 bases at J, with 14 bases between. The CDR3 sequence is 13 residues long. Germline-derived CDR1 and CDR2 are SGHRS and YFSETQ.

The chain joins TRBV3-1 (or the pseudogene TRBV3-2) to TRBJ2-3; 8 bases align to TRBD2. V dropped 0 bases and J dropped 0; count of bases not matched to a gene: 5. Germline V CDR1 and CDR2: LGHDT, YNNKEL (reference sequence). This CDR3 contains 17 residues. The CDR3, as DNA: TGTGCCAGCAGCCAAGAAAGGGGCGGGGGGAGCACAGATACGCAGTATTTT. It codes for CASSQERGGGSTDTQYF.

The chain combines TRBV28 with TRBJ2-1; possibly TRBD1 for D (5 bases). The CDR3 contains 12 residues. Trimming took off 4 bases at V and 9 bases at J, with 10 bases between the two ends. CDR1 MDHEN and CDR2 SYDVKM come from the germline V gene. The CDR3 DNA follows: TGTGCCAGCAGTTCTGGACAAGGTGAGCAGTTCTTC. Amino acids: CASSSGQGEQFF.

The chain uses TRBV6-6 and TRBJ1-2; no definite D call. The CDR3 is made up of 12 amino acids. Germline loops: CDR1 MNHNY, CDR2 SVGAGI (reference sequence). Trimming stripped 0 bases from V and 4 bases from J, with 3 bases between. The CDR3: CASSYSVYGYTF. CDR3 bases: TGTGCCAGCAGTTACTCCGTCTATGGCTACACCTTC.

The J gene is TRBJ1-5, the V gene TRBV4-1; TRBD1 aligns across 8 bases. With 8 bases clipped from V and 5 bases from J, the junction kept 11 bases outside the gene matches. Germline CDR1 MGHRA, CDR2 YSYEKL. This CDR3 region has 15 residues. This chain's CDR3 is CASADSDRGDQPQHF. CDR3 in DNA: TGCGCCAGCGCCGATTCCGACAGGGGAGATCAGCCCCAGCATTTT.

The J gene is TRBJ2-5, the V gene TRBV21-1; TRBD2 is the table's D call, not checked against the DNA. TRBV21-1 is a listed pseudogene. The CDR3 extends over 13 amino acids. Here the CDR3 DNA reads TGTGCCAGCAGCAAAGAGATTAACGGGACCCAGTACTTC. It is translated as CASSKEINGTQYF.

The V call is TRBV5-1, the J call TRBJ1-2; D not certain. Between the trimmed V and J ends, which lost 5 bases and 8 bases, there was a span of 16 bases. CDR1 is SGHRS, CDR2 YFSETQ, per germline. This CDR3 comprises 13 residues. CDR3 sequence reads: CASRPRESGGYTF. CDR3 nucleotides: TGCGCCAGCAGACCGAGGGAATCGGGCGGCTACACCTTC.

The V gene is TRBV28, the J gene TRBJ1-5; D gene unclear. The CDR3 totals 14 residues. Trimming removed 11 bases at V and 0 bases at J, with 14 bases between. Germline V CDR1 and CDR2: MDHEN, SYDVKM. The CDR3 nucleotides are TGTGCCGGTCAGGAGGCACTTAGCAATCAGCCCCAGCATTTT. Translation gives CAGQEALSNQPQHF. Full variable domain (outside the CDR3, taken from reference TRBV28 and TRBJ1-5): DVKVTQSSRYLVKRTGEKVFLECVQDMDHENMFWYRQDPGLGLRLIYFSYDVKMKEKGDIPEGYSVSREKKERFSLILESASTNQTSMYLCAGQEALSNQPQHFGDGTRLSIL.

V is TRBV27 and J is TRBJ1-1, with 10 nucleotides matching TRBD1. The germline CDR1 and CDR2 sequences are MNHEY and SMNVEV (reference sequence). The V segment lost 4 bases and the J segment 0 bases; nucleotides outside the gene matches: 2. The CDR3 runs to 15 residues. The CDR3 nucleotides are TGTGCCAGCAGTTCGGACAGGGGGTTGAACACTGAAGCTTTCTTT. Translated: CASSSDRGLNTEAFF.

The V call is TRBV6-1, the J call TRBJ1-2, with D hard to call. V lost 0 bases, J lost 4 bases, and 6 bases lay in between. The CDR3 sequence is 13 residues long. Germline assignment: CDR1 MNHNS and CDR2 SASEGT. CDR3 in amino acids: CASSEALVYGYTF. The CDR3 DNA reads TGTGCCAGCAGTGAAGCCCTCGTCTATGGCTACACCTTC.

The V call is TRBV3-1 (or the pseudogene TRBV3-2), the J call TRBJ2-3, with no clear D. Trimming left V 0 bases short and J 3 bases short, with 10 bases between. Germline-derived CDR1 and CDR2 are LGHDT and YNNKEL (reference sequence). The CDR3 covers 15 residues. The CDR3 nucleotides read TGTGCCAGCAGCCAAGATATGATAGCTACAGATACGCAGTATTTT. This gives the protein CASSQDMIATDTQYF.

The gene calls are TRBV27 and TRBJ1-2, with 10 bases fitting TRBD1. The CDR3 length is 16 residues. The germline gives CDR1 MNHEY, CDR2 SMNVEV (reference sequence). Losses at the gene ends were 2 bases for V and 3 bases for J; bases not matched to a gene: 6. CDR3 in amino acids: CASSLTGQGIYYGYTF. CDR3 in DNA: TGTGCCAGCAGTTTAACGGGACAGGGGATATACTATGGCTACACCTTC.